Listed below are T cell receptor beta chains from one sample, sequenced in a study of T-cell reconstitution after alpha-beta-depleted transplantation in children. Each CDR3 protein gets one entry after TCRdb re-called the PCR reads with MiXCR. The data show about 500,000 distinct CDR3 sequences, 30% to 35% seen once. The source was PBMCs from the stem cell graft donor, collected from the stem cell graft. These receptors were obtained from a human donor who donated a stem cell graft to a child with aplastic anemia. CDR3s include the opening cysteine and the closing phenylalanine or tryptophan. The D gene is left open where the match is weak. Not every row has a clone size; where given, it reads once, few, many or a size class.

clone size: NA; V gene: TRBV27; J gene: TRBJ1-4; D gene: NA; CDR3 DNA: TGTGCCAGCAGTTTATCCACTCAACGTGAAAAACTGTTTTTT; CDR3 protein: CASSLSTQREKLFF
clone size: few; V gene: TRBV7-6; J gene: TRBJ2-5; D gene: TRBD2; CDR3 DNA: TGTGCCAGCAGCTACCCCGTCCTAGCGGGAAAAGAGACCCAGTACTTC; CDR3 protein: CASSYPVLAGKETQYF
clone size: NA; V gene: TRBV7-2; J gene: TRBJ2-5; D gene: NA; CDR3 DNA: TGTGCCAGCAGTACCGGGGGAAGAGAAGAGACCCAGTACTTC; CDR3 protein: CASSTGGREETQYF
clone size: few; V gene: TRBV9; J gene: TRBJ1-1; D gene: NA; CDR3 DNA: TGTGCCAGCAGGTCCGGGACAATGAACACTGAAGCTTTCTTT; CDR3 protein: CASRSGTMNTEAFF
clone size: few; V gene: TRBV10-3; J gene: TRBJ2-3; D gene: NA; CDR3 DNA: TGTGCCATCAGTGATGTAGAGGATACGCAGTATTTT; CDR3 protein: CAISDVEDTQYF
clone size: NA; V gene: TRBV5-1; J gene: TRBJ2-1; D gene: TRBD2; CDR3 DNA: TGCGCCAGCAGCTTTCGGGCTAGCGGAGACAATGAGCAGTTCTTC; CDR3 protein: CASSFRASGDNEQFF
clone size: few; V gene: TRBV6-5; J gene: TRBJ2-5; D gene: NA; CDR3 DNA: TGTGCCAGCAGTTCTCGTAGGGTGGAGACCCAGTACTTC; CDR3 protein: CASSSRRVETQYF
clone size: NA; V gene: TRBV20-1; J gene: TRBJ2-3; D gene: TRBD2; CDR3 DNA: TGCAGTGCTAGCTTTAGCGGGGAAACAGATACGCAGTATTTT; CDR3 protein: CSASFSGETDTQYF
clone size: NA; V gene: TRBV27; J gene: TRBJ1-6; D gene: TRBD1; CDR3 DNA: TGTGCCAGCAGTTTCCTCGAGGGACAGGTGAAGAATTCACCCCTCCACTTT; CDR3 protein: CASSFLEGQVKNSPLHF
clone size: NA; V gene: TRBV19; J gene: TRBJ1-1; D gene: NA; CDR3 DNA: TGTGCCAGTAGTATAGTGGGCAGCACTGAAGCTTTCTTT; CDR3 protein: CASSIVGSTEAFF
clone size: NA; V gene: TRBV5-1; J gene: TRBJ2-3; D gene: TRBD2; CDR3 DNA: TGCGCCAGCAGCGCACGGCCTAGCGGGACTACAGATACGCAGTATTTT; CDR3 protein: CASSARPSGTTDTQYF
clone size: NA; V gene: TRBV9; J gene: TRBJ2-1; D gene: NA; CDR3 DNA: TGTGCCAGCAGCGTAGGGGGTAAGAATGAGCAGTTCTTC; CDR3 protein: CASSVGGKNEQFF
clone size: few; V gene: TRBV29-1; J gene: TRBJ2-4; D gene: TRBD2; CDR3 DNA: TGCAGCGTAGCGGGAGTGCGTGCCAAAAACATTCAGTACTTC; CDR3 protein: CSVAGVRAKNIQYF
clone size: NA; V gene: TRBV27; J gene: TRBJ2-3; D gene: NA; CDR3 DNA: TGTGCCAGCAGTTTACGGACCTCCAAGGGGGATACGCAGTATTTT; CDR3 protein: CASSLRTSKGDTQYF
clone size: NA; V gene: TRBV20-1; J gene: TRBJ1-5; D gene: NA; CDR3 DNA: TGCAGTGCTAGAAGGACGGGGACTAGCAATCAGCCCCAGCATTTT; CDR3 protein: CSARRTGTSNQPQHF
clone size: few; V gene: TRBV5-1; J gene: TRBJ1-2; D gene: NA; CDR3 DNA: TGCGCCAGCAGCTTGGCCTTTGACTATGGCTACACCTTC; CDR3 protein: CASSLAFDYGYTF
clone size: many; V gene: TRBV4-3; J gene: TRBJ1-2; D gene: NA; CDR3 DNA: TGCGCCAGCAGCCACTTGGACAGTATTTATGGCTACACCTTC; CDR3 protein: CASSHLDSIYGYTF
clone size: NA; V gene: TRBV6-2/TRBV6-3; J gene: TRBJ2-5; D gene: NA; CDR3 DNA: TGTGCCAGCCGAGAGACGGGGCAAGAGACCCAGTACTTC; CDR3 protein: CASRETGQETQYF